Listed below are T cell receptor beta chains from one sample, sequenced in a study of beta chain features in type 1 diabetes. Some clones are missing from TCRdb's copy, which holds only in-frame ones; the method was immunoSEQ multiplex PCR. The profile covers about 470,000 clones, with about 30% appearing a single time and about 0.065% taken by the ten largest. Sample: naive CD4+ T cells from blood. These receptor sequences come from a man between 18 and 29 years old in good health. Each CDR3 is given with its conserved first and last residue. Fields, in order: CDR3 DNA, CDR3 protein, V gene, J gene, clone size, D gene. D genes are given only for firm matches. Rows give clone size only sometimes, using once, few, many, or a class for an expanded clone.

TGTGCCAGTAGTATTTCTCCTAGCGGGGCGGGGGATACGCAGTATTTT,CASSISPSGAGDTQYF,TRBV19,TRBJ2-3,-,TRBD2
TGTGCCAGCAGCTTAGCGCGTCAGGGTCTGAACGAGCAGTACTTC,CASSLARQGLNEQYF,TRBV7-9,TRBJ2-7,-,-
TGTGCCAGCAGCTTATCGCCCCTGGAGACCCAGTACTTC,CASSLSPLETQYF,TRBV7-3,TRBJ2-5,once,-
TGTGCCAGTAGGCTGGACAGGGGCACAGATACGCAGTATTTT,CASRLDRGTDTQYF,TRBV19,TRBJ2-3,-,TRBD1
TGTGCCTGGAGTTCGGGACTAGCGCGCAACAATGAGCAGTTCTTC,CAWSSGLARNNEQFF,TRBV30,TRBJ2-1,-,TRBD2
TGTGCCAGCAGCTTATCGGGAGTCGCAGATACGCAGTATTTT,CASSLSGVADTQYF,TRBV7-9,TRBJ2-3,-,-
TGCAGCGTCACCGGCGGGGCCGCCGTGAACACTGAAGCTTTCTTT,CSVTGGAAVNTEAFF,TRBV29-1,TRBJ1-1,few,-
TGTGCCAGCAGTGTGACAGGGGAAGATACGCAGTATTTT,CASSVTGEDTQYF,TRBV6-1,TRBJ2-3,few,TRBD1
TGTGCCAGCAGTGCTATTAACCAAGAGACCCAGTACTTC,CASSAINQETQYF,TRBV6-1,TRBJ2-5,-,-
TGCAGCGTTTCCCGAACTGGTGGCTACACCTTC,CSVSRTGGYTF,TRBV29-1,TRBJ1-2,-,-
TGTGCCTGGAGTGTAGTATCGGTGCGGGGGCAGTACTTC,CAWSVVSVRGQYF,TRBV30,TRBJ2-7,-,-
TGCACCAGCAGCCAATCCCCGGGACCGAGAAGAGACACCGGGGAGCTGTTTTTT,CTSSQSPGPRRDTGELFF,TRBV1,TRBJ2-2,-,-
TGCGCCAGCAGCTTGGCGGCGGGAGCGCTATATGACGAGCAGTACTTC,CASSLAAGALYDEQYF,TRBV5-1,TRBJ2-7,few,TRBD2
TGTGCCAGCAGCCCGCGATCTTTCCTGAATCAGCCCCAGCATTTT,CASSPRSFLNQPQHF,TRBV7-2,TRBJ1-5,-,-
TGCAGCGTTGATAGGGGACGAACTGAAGCTTTCTTT,CSVDRGRTEAFF,TRBV29-1,TRBJ1-1,few,-
TGTGCCAGCAGCGTAGCTAGGCGCACAGATACGCAGTATTTT,CASSVARRTDTQYF,TRBV9,TRBJ2-3,few,-
TGTGCCTGGAGGGGACAGTATGAAGCTTTCTTT,CAWRGQYEAFF,TRBV30,TRBJ1-1,few,TRBD1
TGTGCCAGCAGCTTAAGCGGCAGGGGGCAGGAAAAACTGTTTTTT,CASSLSGRGQEKLFF,TRBV7-2,TRBJ1-4,few,TRBD1
TGTGCCAGCAGTGAATTAGGACTTCAGGATGAGCAGTTCTTC,CASSELGLQDEQFF,TRBV25-1,TRBJ2-1,-,-
TGTGCCAGCAGCGTACGCCTGACAGGGGGCACAGATACGCAGTATTTT,CASSVRLTGGTDTQYF,TRBV9,TRBJ2-3,-,TRBD1
TGTGCCAGCATGGGCCGGGAGGCTGCCTCTGGGGCCAACGTCCTGACTTTC,CASMGREAASGANVLTF,TRBV2,TRBJ2-6,-,TRBD2
TGTGCCAGCAGCTTAGCGACGGGAACTAATGAAAAACTGTTTTTT,CASSLATGTNEKLFF,TRBV7-2,TRBJ1-4,-,-
TGCGCCAGCAGCCGCAGCAGGGGCCACGAGCAGTACTTC,CASSRSRGHEQYF,TRBV4-3,TRBJ2-7,-,-
TGTGCCAGCAGCTCTCAAGCGGGAGCGTCCTACAATGAGCAGTTCTTC,CASSSQAGASYNEQFF,TRBV7-2,TRBJ2-1,-,TRBD2
TGTGCCAGCACCCCACTAGTTGGGGAGACCCAGTACTTC,CASTPLVGETQYF,TRBV7-9,TRBJ2-5,-,-
TGCGCCAGCAGCTTGGGTACCGAGGGAGATACGCAGTATTTT,CASSLGTEGDTQYF,TRBV5-1,TRBJ2-3,few,-
TGCAGCGTGGGACTAGCGGGAACCTCCTACAATGAGCAGTTCTTC,CSVGLAGTSYNEQFF,TRBV29-1,TRBJ2-1,few,TRBD2
TGTGCCAGCAGCTCGACTAGCGGGAGTTGGGAGCAGTACTTC,CASSSTSGSWEQYF,TRBV7-3,TRBJ2-7,few,TRBD2
TGTGCCAGCAGCCCAGCGGGTTTTAGCTCCTACGAGCAGTACTTC,CASSPAGFSSYEQYF,TRBV7-9,TRBJ2-7,-,-
TGTGCCAGCAGCCTAGATTACAGGGCTACGACCCAGCAGTACTTC,CASSLDYRATTQQYF,TRBV7-2,TRBJ2-7,-,-
TGCGCCAGCAGCTTGGCTAGCGGAACTTACAATGAGCAGTTCTTC,CASSLASGTYNEQFF,TRBV5-1,TRBJ2-1,few,TRBD2
TGTGCCAGCAGTGAATCGAGAACAGAAGTACGCTACACCTTC,CASSESRTEVRYTF,TRBV25-1,TRBJ1-2,-,-
TGTGCCAGCAGCCCCGGGACTAGCGGGGGGTACACAGATACGCAGTATTTT,CASSPGTSGGYTDTQYF,TRBV7-9,TRBJ2-3,-,TRBD2
TGCAGCGTTCGTGGGACTAGCGGGAGCTCCTACAATGAGCAGTTCTTC,CSVRGTSGSSYNEQFF,TRBV29-1,TRBJ2-1,few,TRBD2
TGTGCCAGCAGCTTCGGGGTCGCTAGCACAGATACGCAGTATTTT,CASSFGVASTDTQYF,TRBV11-2,TRBJ2-3,-,-
TGTGCCAGCAGCCCAGTGGGGACGGTTATTAATGAGCAGTTCTTC,CASSPVGTVINEQFF,TRBV7-9,TRBJ2-1,few,-
TGCAGCGTTGAAGGGGGCCCCACAGGAGACTACGAGCAGTACTTC,CSVEGGPTGDYEQYF,TRBV29-1,TRBJ2-7,few,-
TGTGCCAGCAGTCCCCGGGAGTTCAATGAGCAGTTCTTC,CASSPREFNEQFF,TRBV5-4,TRBJ2-1,few,-
TGTGCCAGCAGTGCCGCGGGGGAGACCCAGTACTTC,CASSAAGETQYF,TRBV2,TRBJ2-5,-,-
TGTGCCAGCAGCTTAGGGGACAGGAACACTGAAGCTTTCTTT,CASSLGDRNTEAFF,TRBV7-2,TRBJ1-1,-,TRBD1
TGCAGCGTTGCGTCTGGAAACACCATATATTTT,CSVASGNTIYF,TRBV29-1,TRBJ1-3,-,-
TGCAGCGTTGGGGTCGCCCCGAACACTGAAGCTTTCTTT,CSVGVAPNTEAFF,TRBV29-1,TRBJ1-1,few,-
TGTGCCTGGAGTCCCAGGACCAGTTATGGCTACACCTTC,CAWSPRTSYGYTF,TRBV30,TRBJ1-2,-,-
TGTGCCAGCAGCTTAATTCTGGAGCAGTTCTTC,CASSLILEQFF,TRBV7-2,TRBJ2-1,-,-
TGTGCCTGGAATGCCCGCGGGACAGTTGGCTACACCTTC,CAWNARGTVGYTF,TRBV30,TRBJ1-2,-,TRBD1
TGTGCCTGGAGGGCAGGGTCGGACACCATATATTTT,CAWRAGSDTIYF,TRBV30,TRBJ1-3,-,-
TGTGCCAGCAGCTTAACGGACAGGGACTATGGCTACACCTTC,CASSLTDRDYGYTF,TRBV11-2,TRBJ1-2,-,TRBD1
TGCAGCGTTGCGCAGGGGAGCAATCAGCCCCAGCATTTT,CSVAQGSNQPQHF,TRBV29-1,TRBJ1-5,once,-
TGTGCCTGGAGTGTACGGAGGGCCGGCTACGAGCAGTACTTC,CAWSVRRAGYEQYF,TRBV30,TRBJ2-7,few,-
TGTGCCAGCAGCGTAGGAGTAGAGACAGATACGCAGTATTTT,CASSVGVETDTQYF,TRBV9,TRBJ2-3,-,-
TGTGCCAGCAGCCCCCTCAGCACTCAAGAGACCCAGTACTTC,CASSPLSTQETQYF,TRBV9,TRBJ2-5,few,-
TGTGCCAGCAGCTTGGGATCAGAGACCCAGTACTTC,CASSLGSETQYF,TRBV5-6,TRBJ2-5,few,-
TGTGCCAGCAGCGTAGCTGGGACTGGAAACACCATATATTTT,CASSVAGTGNTIYF,TRBV9,TRBJ1-3,-,-
TGCAGCTTTGGGACAGGGTACAATGAGCAGTTCTTC,CSFGTGYNEQFF,TRBV29-1,TRBJ2-1,-,TRBD1
TGCAGCGTTCGACAGGGGGCGCACGGCTACACCTTC,CSVRQGAHGYTF,TRBV29-1,TRBJ1-2,-,TRBD1